This T cell receptor beta chain originates from a study of blood T cell repertoires in COVID-19. CDR1 and CDR2 (germline): LGHNA, YNFKEQ. The CDR3 covers 15 residues. Trimming took off 0 bases at V and 8 bases at J, with 16 bases between the two ends. In the original processing: Researchers report that nucleated cell counts were estimated from reference gene primer amplification. Clones were sequenced by immunoSEQ multiplex PCR, and TCRdb holds only the in-frame ones, with some missing. For V, J and clone size, that table is used; D and trimming come from the DNA. This sample has 150,000 or so clones, with about 88% found just once.

V usage is TRBV4-2 and J usage is TRBJ1-2; no clear D gene. This receptor was identified in a human donor with acute COVID-19. The donor label of this sample is uncertain. The sample consisted of PBMCs or T cells enriched from blood (not recorded which). The CDR3 nucleotides are TGTGCCAGCAGCCAAGAGAAGGCGGGGAGTTGGGGCTACACCTTC. The encoded protein is CASSQEKAGSWGYTF.